The sequence of this T cell receptor beta chain was determined in a study of blood T cell repertoires in COVID-19. Study background: Collection of acute and convalescent COVID-19 samples took place in the United States, Italy and Spain. Sample material is recorded as cDNA or gDNA derived from T cells, B-cell-depleted T cells, or PBMCs.

In the original processing: It was from reference gene primer amplification that nucleated cell counts were estimated. The data were produced by immunoSEQ multiplex PCR, yet TCRdb's version contains in-frame clones alone and is incomplete. D and trimming were read from the DNA, whereas the V and J calls and clone size are those reported in that table. This sample has fewer than 350,000 clones, with around four fifths found just once. Only one count was recorded for this clone. The TCR comes from a woman in her forties or fifties with active or convalescent COVID-19. Sequenced material: peripheral blood.

The DNA for the CDR3 is TGTGCCAGCAGTGTAGGGACAGGGGGCTCTGGAAACACCATATATTTT. It translates to CASSVGTGGSGNTIYF. The chain uses TRBV2 and TRBJ1-3, with TRBD1 matching over 11 bases. V shed 4 bases and J 0 bases; nucleotides not matched to a gene: 2. The length of the CDR3 is 16 residues. Per germline, CDR1 SNHLY and CDR2 FYNNEI.